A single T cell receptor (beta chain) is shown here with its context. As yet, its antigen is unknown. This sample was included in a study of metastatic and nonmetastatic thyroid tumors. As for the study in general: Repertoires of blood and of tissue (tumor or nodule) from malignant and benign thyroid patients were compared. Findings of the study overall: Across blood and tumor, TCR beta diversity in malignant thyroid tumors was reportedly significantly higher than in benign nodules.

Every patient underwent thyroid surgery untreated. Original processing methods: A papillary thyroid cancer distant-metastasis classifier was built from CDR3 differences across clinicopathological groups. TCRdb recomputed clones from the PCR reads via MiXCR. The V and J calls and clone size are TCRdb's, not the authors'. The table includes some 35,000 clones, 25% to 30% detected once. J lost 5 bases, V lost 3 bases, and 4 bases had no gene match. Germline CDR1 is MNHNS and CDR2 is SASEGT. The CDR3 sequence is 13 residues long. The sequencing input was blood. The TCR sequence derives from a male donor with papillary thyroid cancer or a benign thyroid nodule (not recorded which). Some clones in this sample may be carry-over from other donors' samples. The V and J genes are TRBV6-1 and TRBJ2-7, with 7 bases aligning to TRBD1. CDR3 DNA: TGTGCCAGCAGTGATAGGGGGCAGGACGAGCAGTACTTC. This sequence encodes CASSDRGQDEQYF.